This T cell receptor (beta chain) emerged from a study of OX40 agonist ivuxolimab in advanced cancers. Whole-study context: Hepatocellular carcinoma, melanoma, renal cell or head and neck cancer was diagnosed in the dose-escalation patients. Participants, approximately 80% male, averaged roughly 60 years of age, ranging from roughly 23 to 80. A history of anti-PD-1, anti-PD-L1 or anti-CTLA-4 therapy was acceptable, and roughly 40% had some. Overall study results and limits: CD8+ T cells averaged more expanded clones than CD4+.

With 1 base removed from V and 0 bases from J, the gap between germline ends came to 19 bases. Germline V gene lookup returns CDR1 SGHAT and CDR2 FQNNGV. CDR3 length: 19 residues. Some clones are missing from TCRdb's copy, which holds only in-frame ones; the method was immunoSEQ multiplex PCR. The sample lists about 76,000 clones; about 85% were seen once. With respect to this clone: The antigen is unknown.

V usage is TRBV11-2 and J usage is TRBJ2-4; perhaps TRBD1 as D (6 bases). Sample: CD4+ or CD8+ T cells sorted from blood, taken in a trial of the OX40 agonist ivuxolimab. The source of this sequence is an adult with an advanced solid tumor such as melanoma, head and neck, liver or kidney cancer. The CDR3 region is CASSLAPGDEVLAKNIQYF. CDR3 in DNA: TGTGCCAGCAGCTTAGCCCCAGGGGATGAGGTCCTAGCCAAAAACATTCAGTACTTC.